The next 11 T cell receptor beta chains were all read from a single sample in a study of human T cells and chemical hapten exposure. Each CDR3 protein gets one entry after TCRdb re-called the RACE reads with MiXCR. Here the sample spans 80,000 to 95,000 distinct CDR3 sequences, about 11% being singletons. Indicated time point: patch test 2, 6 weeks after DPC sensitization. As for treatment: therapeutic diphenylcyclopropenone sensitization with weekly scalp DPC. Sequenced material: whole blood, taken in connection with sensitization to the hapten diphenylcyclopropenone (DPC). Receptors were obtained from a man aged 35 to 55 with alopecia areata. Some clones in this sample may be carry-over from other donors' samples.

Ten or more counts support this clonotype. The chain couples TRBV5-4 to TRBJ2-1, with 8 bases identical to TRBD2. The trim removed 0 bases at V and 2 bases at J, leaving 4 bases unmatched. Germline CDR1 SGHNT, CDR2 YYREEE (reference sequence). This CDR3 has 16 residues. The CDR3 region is CASSLGVAGPYNEQFF. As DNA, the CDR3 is TGTGCCAGCAGCTTGGGGGTAGCGGGACCCTACAATGAGCAGTTCTTC. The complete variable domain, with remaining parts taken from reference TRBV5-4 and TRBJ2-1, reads ETGVTQSPTHLIKTRGQQVTLRCSSQSGHNTVSWYQQALGQGPQFIFQYYREEENGRGNFPPRFSGLQFPNYSSELNVNALELDDSALYLCASSLGVAGPYNEQFFGPGTRLTVL.

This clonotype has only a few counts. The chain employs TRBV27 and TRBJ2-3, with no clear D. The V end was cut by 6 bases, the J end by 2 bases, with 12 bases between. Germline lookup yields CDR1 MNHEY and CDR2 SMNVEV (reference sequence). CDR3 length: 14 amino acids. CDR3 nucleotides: TGTGCCAGCAGCACGCAGGAGCCCACAGATACGCAGTATTTT. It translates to CASSTQEPTDTQYF.

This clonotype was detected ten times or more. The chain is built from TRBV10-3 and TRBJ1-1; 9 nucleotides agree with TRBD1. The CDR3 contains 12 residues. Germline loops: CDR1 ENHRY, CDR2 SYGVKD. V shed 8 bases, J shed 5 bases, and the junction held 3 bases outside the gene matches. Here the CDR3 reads CAIGGQGTEAFF. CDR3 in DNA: TGTGCCATCGGGGGACAGGGTACTGAAGCTTTCTTT.

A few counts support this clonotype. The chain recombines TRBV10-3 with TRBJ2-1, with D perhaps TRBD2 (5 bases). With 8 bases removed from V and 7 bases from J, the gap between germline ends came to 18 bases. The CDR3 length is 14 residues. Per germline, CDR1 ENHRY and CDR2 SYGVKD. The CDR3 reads CAIAAEVEWNEQFF. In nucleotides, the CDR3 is TGTGCCATCGCCGCGGAGGTGGAATGGAATGAGCAGTTCTTC.

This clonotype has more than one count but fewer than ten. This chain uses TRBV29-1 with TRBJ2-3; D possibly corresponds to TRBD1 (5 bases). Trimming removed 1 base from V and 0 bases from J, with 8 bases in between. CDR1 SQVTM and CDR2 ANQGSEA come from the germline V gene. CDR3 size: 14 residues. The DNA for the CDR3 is TGCAGCGTTGAAGGAGGACATAGCACAGATACGCAGTATTTT. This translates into CSVEGGHSTDTQYF.

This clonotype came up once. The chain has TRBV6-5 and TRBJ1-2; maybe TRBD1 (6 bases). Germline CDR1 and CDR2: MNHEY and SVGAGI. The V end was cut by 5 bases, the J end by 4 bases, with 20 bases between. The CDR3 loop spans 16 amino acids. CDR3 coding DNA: TGTGCCAGCAGTCCTGGGGGGCAGGGGCGGGCCTATGGCTACACCTTC. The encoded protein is CASSPGGQGRAYGYTF.

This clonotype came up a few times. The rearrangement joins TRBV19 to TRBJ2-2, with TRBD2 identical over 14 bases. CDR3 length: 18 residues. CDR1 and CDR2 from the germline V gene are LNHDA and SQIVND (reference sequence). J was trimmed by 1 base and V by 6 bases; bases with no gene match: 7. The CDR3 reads CASSGFGLAGGNTGELFF. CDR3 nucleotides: TGTGCCAGTAGCGGGTTCGGACTAGCGGGAGGGAACACCGGGGAGCTGTTTTTT.

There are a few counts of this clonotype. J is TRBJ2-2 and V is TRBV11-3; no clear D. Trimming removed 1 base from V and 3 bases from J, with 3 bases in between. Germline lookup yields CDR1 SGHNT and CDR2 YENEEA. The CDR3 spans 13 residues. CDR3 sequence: CASSLVDTGELFF. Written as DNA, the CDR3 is TGTGCCAGCAGCTTAGTGGACACCGGGGAGCTGTTTTTT.

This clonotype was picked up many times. CDR3 in DNA: TGTGCCAGCAGCTGGGGCTCTGGAAACACCATATATTTT. This sequence encodes CASSWGSGNTIYF. This chain joins TRBV7-9 and TRBJ1-3; D remains unclear. The CDR3 runs 13 residues. Germline V gene lookup returns CDR1 SEHNR and CDR2 FQNEAQ (reference sequence). The V end was cut by 4 bases, the J end by 0 bases, with 4 bases between. Full variable domain (missing parts from reference TRBV7-9 and TRBJ1-3): DTGVSQNPRHKITKRGQNVTFRCDPISEHNRLYWYRQTLGQGPEFLTYFQNEAQLEKSRLLSDRFSAERPKGSFSTLEIQRTEQGDSAMYLCASSWGSGNTIYFGEGSWLTVV.

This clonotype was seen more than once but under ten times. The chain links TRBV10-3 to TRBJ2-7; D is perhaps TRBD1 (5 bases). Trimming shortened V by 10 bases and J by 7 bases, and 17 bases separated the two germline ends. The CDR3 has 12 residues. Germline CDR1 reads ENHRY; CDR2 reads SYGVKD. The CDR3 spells CATQTATLEQYF. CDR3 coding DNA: TGTGCCACACAGACAGCGACCCTGGAGCAGTACTTC.

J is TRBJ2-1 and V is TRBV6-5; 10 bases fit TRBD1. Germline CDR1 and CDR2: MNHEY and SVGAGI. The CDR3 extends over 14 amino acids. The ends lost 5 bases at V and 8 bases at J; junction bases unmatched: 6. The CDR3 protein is CASSKRTGGHEQFF. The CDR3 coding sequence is TGTGCCAGCAGTAAACGGACAGGGGGTCATGAGCAGTTCTTC.